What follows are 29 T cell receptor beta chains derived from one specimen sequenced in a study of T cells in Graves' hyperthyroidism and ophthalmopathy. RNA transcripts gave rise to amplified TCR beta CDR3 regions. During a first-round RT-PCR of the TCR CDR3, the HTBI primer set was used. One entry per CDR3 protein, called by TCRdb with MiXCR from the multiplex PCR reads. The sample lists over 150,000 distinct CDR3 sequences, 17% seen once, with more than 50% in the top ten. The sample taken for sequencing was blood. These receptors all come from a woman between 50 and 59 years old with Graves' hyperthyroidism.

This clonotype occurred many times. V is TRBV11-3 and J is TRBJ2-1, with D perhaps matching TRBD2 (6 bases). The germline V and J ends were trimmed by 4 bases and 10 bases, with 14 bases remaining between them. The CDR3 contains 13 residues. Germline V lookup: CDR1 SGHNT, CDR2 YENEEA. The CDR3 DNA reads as TGTGCCAGCAGCTGGAATCCTGGGAGGGAGCAGTTCTTC. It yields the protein CASSWNPGREQFF.

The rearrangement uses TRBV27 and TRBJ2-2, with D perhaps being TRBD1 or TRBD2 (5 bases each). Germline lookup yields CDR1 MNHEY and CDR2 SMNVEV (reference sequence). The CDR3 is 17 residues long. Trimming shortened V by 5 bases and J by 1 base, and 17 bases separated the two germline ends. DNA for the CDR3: TGTGCCAGCAGTCCAACCGGGACCCCACTGAACACCGGGGAGCTGTTTTTT. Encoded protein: CASSPTGTPLNTGELFF.

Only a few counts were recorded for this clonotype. CDR3 coding DNA: TGCGCCAGCAGCCAAGATGTGAGTGGCTACACCTTC. Translation gives CASSQDVSGYTF. The genes are TRBV4-1 and TRBJ1-2; D is ambiguous. Trimming took 0 bases from V and 7 from J, leaving 6 bases between them. This CDR3 spans 12 amino acids. From germline, CDR1 is MGHRA and CDR2 YSYEKL.

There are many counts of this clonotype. The CDR3 coding sequence is TGTGCCAGTAGCCTTAGCGGGAGGGCCTACAATGAGCAGTTCTTC. Residues: CASSLSGRAYNEQFF. The chain links TRBV19 to TRBJ2-1; 11 nucleotides align to TRBD2. The CDR3 length is 15 residues. From germline, CDR1 is LNHDA and CDR2 SQIVND (reference sequence). Trimming at V came to 6 bases and at J to 2 bases, leaving 3 bases not matched to a gene.

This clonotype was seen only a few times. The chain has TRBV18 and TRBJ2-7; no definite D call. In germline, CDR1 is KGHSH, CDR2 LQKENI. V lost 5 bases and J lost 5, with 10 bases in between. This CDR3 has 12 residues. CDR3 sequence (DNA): TGTGCCAGCTCAAGTTTCGGAAACGAGCAGTACTTC. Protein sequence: CASSSFGNEQYF.

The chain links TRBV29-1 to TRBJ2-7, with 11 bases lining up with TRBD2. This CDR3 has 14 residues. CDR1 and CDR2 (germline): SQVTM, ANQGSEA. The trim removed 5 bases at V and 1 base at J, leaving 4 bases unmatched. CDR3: CSVKLAGVSYEQYF. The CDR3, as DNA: TGCAGCGTTAAACTAGCGGGAGTTTCCTACGAGCAGTACTTC.

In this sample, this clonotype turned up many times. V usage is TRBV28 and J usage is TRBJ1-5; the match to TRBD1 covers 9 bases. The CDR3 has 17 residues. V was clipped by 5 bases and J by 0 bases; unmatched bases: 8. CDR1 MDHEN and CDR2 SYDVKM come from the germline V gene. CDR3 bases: TGTGCCAGCAGTCACGGACAGGGGTTCATTAGCAATCAGCCCCAGCATTTT. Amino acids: CASSHGQGFISNQPQHF.

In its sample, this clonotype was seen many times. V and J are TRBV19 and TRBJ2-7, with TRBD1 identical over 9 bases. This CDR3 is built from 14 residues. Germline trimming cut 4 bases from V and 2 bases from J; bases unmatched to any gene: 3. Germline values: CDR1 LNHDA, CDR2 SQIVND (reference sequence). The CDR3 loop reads CASSRDRATYEQYF. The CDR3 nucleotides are TGTGCCAGTAGTAGGGACAGGGCGACCTACGAGCAGTACTTC.

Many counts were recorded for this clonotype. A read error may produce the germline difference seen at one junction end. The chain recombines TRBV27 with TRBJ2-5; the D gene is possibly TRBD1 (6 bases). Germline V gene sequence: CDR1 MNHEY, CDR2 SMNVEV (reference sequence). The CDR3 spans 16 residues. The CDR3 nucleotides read TGTGCCAGCAGTCTATCCTACAGGGCCTCAGGGGAGACCCAGTACTTC. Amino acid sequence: CASSLSYRASGETQYF.

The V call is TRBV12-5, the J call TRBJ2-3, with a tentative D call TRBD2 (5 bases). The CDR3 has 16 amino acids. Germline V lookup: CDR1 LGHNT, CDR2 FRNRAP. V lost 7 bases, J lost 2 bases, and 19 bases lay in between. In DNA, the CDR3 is TGTGCTAGTGCCACCCCGAGGGCTCATAACACAGATACGCAGTATTTT. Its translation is CASATPRAHNTDTQYF.

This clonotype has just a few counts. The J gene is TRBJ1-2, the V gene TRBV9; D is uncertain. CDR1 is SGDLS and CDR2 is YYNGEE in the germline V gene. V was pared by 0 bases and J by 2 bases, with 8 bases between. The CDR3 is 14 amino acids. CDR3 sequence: CASSVDAGNYGYTF. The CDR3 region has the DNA TGTGCCAGCAGCGTAGATGCAGGAAACTATGGCTACACCTTC.

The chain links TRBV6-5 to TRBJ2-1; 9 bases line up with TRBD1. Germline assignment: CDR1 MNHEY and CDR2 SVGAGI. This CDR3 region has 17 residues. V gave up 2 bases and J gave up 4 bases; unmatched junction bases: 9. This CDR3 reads CASSYTKTGQGYNEQFF. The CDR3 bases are TGTGCCAGCAGTTACACAAAAACGGGACAGGGATACAATGAGCAGTTCTTC.

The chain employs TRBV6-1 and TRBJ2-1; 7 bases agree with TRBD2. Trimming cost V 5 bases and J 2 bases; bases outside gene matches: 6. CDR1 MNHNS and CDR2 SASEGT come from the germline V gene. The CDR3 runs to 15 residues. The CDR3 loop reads CASSFERGTYNEQFF. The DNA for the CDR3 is TGTGCCAGCAGTTTTGAGCGGGGAACCTACAATGAGCAGTTCTTC.

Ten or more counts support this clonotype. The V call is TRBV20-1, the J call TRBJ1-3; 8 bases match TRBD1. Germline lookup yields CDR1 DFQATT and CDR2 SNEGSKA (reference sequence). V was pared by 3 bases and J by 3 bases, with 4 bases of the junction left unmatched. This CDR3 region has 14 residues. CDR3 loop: CSARWTGNGNTIYF. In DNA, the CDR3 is TGCAGTGCTAGGTGGACAGGGAATGGAAACACCATATATTTT.

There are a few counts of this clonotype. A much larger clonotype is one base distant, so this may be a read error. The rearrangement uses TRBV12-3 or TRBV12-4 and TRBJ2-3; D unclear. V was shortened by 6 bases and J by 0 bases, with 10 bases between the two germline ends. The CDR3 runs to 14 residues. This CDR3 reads CASRAGLSTDTQYF. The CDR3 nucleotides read TGTGCCAGCAGGGCCGGTCTGAGCACAGATACGCAGTATTTT.

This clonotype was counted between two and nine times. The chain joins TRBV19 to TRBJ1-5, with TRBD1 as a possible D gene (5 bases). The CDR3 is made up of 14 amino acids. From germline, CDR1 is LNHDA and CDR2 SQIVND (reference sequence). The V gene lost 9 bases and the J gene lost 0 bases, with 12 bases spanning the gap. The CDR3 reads CASGAGYSNQPQHF. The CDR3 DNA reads TGTGCCAGCGGGGCCGGCTATAGCAATCAGCCCCAGCATTTT.

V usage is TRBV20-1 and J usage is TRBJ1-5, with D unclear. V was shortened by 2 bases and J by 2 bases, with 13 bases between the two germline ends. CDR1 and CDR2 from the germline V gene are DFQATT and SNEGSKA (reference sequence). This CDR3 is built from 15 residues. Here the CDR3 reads CSARPLVVCNQPQHF. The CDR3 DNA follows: TGCAGTGCTAGACCCCTGGTAGTCTGCAATCAGCCCCAGCATTTT.

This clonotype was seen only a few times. The CDR3 is CASSVRLAGHEQFF. CDR3 in DNA: TGTGCCAGCAGCGTTCGACTAGCGGGTCATGAGCAGTTCTTC. The chain links TRBV9 to TRBJ2-1; 10 bases line up with TRBD2. Trimming at V came to 2 bases and at J to 8 bases, leaving 4 bases not matched to a gene. CDR3 size: 14 residues. The germline V gene encodes CDR1 SGDLS and CDR2 YYNGEE.

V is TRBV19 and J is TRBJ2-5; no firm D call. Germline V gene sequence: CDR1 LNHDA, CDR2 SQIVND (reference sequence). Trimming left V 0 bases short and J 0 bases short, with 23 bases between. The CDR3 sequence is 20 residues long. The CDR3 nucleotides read TGTGCCAGTAGTATAGATGGAGCGCGAAGCCTGACTCCCTACCAAGAGACCCAGTACTTC. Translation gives CASSIDGARSLTPYQETQYF.

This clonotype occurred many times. The CDR3 DNA reads as TGTGCCACCAGCAGAGACGGGTGGGAGACCCAGTACTTC. This gives the protein CATSRDGWETQYF. This chain connects TRBV15 to TRBJ2-5; no clear D gene. The ends were cut back, 0 bases at V and 5 bases at J, with 7 bases in the middle. CDR3 length: 13 amino acids. CDR1 is LNHNV and CDR2 is YYDKDF in the germline V gene (reference sequence).

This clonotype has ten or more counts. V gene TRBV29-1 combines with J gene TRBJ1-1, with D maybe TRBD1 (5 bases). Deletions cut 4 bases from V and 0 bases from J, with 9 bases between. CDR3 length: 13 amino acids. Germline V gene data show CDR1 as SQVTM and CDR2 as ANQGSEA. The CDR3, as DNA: TGCAGCGTTGCCTGGGGGGTGAACACTGAAGCTTTCTTT. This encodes CSVAWGVNTEAFF. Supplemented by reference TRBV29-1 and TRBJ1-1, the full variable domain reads SAVISQKPSRDICQRGTSLTIQCQVDSQVTMMFWYRQQPGQSLTLIATANQGSEATYESGFVIDKFPISRPNLTFSTLTVSNMSPEDSSIYLCSVAWGVNTEAFFGQGTRLTVV.

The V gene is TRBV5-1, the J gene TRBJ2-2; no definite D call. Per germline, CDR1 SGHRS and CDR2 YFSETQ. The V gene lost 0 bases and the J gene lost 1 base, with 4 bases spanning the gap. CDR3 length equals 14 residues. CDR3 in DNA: TGCGCCAGCAGCTTGGAAGGGAACACCGGGGAGCTGTTTTTT. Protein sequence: CASSLEGNTGELFF. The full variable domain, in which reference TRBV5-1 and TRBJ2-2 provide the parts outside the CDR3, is KAGVTQTPRYLIKTRGQQVTLSCSPISGHRSVSWYQQTPGQGLQFLFEYFSETQRNKGNFPGRFSGRQFSNSRSEMNVSTLELGDSALYLCASSLEGNTGELFFGEGSRLTVL.

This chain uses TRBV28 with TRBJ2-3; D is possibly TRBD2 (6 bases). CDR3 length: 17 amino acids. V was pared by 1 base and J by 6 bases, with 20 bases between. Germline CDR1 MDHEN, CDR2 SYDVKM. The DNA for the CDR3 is TGTGCCAGCAGTTTATCGTCCGGGACTCGGGTTTCCGATACGCAGTATTTT. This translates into CASSLSSGTRVSDTQYF.

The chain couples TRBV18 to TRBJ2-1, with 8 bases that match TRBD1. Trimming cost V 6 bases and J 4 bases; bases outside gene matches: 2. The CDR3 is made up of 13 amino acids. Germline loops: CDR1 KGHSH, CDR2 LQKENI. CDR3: CASSGQAYNEQFF. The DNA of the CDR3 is TGTGCCAGCTCGGGACAGGCATACAATGAGCAGTTCTTC.

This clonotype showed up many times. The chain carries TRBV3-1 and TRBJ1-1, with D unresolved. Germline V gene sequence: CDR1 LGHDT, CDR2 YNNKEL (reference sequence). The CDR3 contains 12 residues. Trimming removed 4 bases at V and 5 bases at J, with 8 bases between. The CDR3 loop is CASSRRGTEAFF. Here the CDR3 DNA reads TGTGCCAGCAGCCGCAGAGGGACTGAAGCTTTCTTT.

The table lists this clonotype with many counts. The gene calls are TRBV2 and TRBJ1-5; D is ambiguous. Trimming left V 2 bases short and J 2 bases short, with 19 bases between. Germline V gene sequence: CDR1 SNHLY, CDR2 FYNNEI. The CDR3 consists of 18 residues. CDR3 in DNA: TGTGCCAGCAGTGAAACCCCAGGTGTCGGATGGGGCAATCAGCCCCAGCATTTT. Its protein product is CASSETPGVGWGNQPQHF.

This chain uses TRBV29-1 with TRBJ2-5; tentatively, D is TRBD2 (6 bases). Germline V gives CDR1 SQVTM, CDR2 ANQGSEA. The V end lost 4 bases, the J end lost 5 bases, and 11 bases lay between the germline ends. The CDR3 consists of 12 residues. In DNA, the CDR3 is TGCAGCGTTGGTAGACTAGGGGAGACCCAGTACTTC. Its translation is CSVGRLGETQYF.

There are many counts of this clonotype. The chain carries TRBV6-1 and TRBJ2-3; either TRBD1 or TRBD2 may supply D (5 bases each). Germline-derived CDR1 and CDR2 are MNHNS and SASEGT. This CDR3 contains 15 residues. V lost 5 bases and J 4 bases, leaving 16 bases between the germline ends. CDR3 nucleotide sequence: TGTGCCAGCAGTAAGGGACCGCGGCTTCCAGATACGCAGTATTTT. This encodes CASSKGPRLPDTQYF.

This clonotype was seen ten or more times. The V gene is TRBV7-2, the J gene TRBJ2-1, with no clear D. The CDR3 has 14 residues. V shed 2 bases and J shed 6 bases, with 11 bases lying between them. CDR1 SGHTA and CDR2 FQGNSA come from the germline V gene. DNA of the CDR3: TGTGCCAGCAGCTTATATAGTACCCTCAATGAGCAGTTCTTC. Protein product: CASSLYSTLNEQFF.